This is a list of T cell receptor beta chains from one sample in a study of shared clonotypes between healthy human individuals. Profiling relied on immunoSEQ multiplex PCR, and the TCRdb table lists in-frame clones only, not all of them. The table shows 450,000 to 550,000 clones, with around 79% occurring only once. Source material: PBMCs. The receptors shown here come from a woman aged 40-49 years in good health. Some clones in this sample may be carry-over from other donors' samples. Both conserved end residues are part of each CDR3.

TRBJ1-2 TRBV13 CASSLTSYDYGYTF
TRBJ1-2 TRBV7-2 CASSSTGGYGYTF
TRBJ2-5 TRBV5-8 CASSFRGFHQETQYF
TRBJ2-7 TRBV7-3 CASSLTGGANEQYF
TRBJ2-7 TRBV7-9 CASLRTDSIYEQYF
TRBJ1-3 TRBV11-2 CASSLDRSRSNTIYF
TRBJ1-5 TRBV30 CAWRRPNTGGSNQPQHF
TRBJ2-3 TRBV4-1 CASSLSAGNTDTQYF
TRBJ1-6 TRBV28 CASSYRSNSPLHF
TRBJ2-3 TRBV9 CASSALASGRASTQYF
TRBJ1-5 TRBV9 CASSEGDGRPQHF
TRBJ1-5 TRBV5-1 CASSLSDSSNQPQHF
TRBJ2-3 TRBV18 CASSPSTDTQYF
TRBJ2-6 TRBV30 CAWRPGNSGANVLTF
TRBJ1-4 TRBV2 CASSGMGRAGEKLFF
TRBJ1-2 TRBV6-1 CASGRTYGYTF
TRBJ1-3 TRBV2 CASSGPDPGNTIYF
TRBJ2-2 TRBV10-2 CASRVRDRGLGGSGELFF
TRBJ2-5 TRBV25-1 CASSDRGTRETQYF
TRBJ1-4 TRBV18 CASSPGQGADEKLFF
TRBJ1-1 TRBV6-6 CASSRQGGNTEAFF
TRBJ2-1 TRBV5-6 CASSLGLAPELRYNEQFF
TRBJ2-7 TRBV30 CACNRGLAAYEQYF
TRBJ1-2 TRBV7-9 CASRGLASGYTF
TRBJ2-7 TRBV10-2 CASSGTSGRVGEQYF
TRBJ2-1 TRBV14 CASSLRSGDEQFF
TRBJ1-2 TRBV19 CASSSNRKTYGYTF
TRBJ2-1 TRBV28 CASSVSSGRNEQFF
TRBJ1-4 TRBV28 CASSRDRAALLFF
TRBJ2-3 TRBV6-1 CASTRALSDTQYF
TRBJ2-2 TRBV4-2 CASSPEPWTSGRVMDTGELFF
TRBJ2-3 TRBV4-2 CASSQTGTSGDTQYF
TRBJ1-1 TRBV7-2 CASSPRTGSAFF
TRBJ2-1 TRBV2 CASSGRDLRFF
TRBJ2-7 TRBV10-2 CASSESPWIRAEQYF
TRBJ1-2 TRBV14 CASSQGQDYGYTF
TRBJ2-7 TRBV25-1 CASSDTGGFAYEQYF
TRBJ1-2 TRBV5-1 CASSLGGTDDYGYTF
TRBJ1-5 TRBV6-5 CASSYQPGARPQHF
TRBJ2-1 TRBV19 CASRQYPAISYNEQFF
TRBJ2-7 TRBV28 CASLAGVPYEQYF
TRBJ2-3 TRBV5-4 CASSLPGTSTDTQYF
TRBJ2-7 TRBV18 CASSLGLDEQYF
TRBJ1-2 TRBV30 CAWTTTGAGGYTF
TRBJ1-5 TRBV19 CASSGDSNQPQHF
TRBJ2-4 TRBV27 CASSLSGLAKNIQYF
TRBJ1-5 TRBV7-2 CASNPGGSQPQHF
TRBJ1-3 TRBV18 CASSKPTIRNTIYF
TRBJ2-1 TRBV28 CASSSMLARGYNEQFF